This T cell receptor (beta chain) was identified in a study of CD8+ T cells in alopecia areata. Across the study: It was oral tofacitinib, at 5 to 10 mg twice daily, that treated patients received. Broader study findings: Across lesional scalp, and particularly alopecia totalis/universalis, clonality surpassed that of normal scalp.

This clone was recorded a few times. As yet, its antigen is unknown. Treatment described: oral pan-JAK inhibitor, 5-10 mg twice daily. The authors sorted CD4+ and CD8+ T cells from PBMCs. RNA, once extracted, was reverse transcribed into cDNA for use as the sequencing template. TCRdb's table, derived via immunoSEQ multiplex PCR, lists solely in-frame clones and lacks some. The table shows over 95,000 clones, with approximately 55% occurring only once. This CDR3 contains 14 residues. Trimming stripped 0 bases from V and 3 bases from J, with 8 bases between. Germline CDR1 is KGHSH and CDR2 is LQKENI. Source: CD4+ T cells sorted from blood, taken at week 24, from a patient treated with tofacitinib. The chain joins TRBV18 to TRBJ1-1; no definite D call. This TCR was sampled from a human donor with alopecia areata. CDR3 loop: CASSPPGFHTEAFF. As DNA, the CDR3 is TGTGCCAGCTCACCACCTGGGTTCCACACTGAAGCTTTCTTT.